This passage covers 10 T cell receptor beta chains from one sample sequenced in a study of T-cell reconstitution after alpha-beta-depleted transplantation in children. TCRbeta library preparation incorporated unique molecular identifiers. TCRdb fed the PCR reads into MiXCR, producing one record per CDR3 protein. Of about 350,000 distinct CDR3 sequences in the sample, 13% were seen once. The input for sequencing was PBMCs, taken from the stem cell graft. The receptors derive from a human donor who donated a stem cell graft to a child with Fanconi anemia.

In its sample, this clonotype was seen a few times. The junction shows a germline mismatch at one end, possibly a read error. The rearrangement uses TRBV20-1 and TRBJ2-1; possible D gene TRBD2, 6 bases. This CDR3 is 15 amino acids long. Germline lookup yields CDR1 DFQATT and CDR2 SNEGSKA (reference sequence). CDR3 protein: CSARVEGSSYNEQFF. The CDR3 DNA reads as TGCAGTGCCAGAGTGGAGGGGAGCTCCTACAATGAGCAGTTCTTC.

In this sample, this clonotype turned up a few times. V and J are TRBV5-6 and TRBJ2-1; 16 nucleotides match TRBD2. Trimming took 4 bases from V and 7 from J; bases not matched to a gene: 5. The germline gives CDR1 SGHDT, CDR2 YYEEEE. This CDR3 has 16 residues. The CDR3 spells CASSPKGLAGGNEQFF. As DNA, the CDR3 is TGTGCCAGCAGCCCGAAGGGACTAGCGGGGGGGAATGAGCAGTTCTTC.

This chain connects TRBV18 to TRBJ2-2; D not resolved. This CDR3 is built from 12 residues. Germline CDR1 reads KGHSH; CDR2 reads LQKENI. V was cut by 6 bases and J by 11 bases, with 13 bases left in between. CDR3 region: CASSPSMVELFF. The CDR3 bases are TGTGCCAGCTCCCCGAGCATGGTAGAGCTGTTTTTT. Looking up the rest from reference TRBV18 and TRBJ2-2 gives the full variable domain: NAGVMQNPRHLVRRRGQEARLRCSPMKGHSHVYWYRQLPEEGLKFMVYLQKENIIDESGMPKERFSAEFPKEGPSILRIQQVVRGDSAAYFCASSPSMVELFFGEGSRLTVL.

There are many counts of this clonotype. The chain recombines TRBV7-2 with TRBJ2-3; D might be TRBD1 (6 bases). The germline V and J ends were trimmed by 4 bases and 6 bases, with 11 bases remaining between them. Per germline, CDR1 SGHTA and CDR2 FQGNSA. The CDR3 loop spans 13 amino acids. CDR3 sequence: CASSSSRGDTQYF. The CDR3 DNA is TGTGCCAGCAGCTCGAGTAGGGGGGATACGCAGTATTTT. Full variable domain (rest looked up from reference TRBV7-2 and TRBJ2-3): GAGVSQSPSNKVTEKGKDVELRCDPISGHTALYWYRQSLGQGLEFLIYFQGNSAPDKSGLPSDRFSAERTGGSVSTLTIQRTQQEDSAVYLCASSSSRGDTQYFGPGTRLTVL.

This clonotype was counted at least ten times. CDR3 loop: CSGATGTETQYF. In DNA form, the CDR3 reads TGCAGCGGGGCGACAGGGACTGAGACCCAGTACTTC. The chain recombines TRBV29-1 with TRBJ2-5; D may be TRBD1 (7 bases). Looked up from germline, CDR1 is SQVTM and CDR2 is ANQGSEA. The CDR3 has 12 amino acids. V lost 7 bases to trimming and J lost 5 bases, with 14 bases between them.

This clonotype was counted a few times. The chain uses TRBV30 and TRBJ2-7, with TRBD1 identical over 9 bases. Germline V CDR1 and CDR2: GTSNPN, SVGIG (reference sequence). The CDR3 length is 13 residues. V shed 3 bases, J shed 3 bases, and the junction held 3 bases outside the gene matches. The CDR3 region has the DNA TGTGCCTGGAGCCGGGGACAGGGCTACGAGCAGTACTTC. Amino acids: CAWSRGQGYEQYF.

The chain has TRBV7-6 and TRBJ1-4; D gene unclear. The germline gives CDR1 SGHVS, CDR2 FNYEAQ. The CDR3 runs 13 residues. V was cut by 5 bases and J by 8 bases, with 12 bases left in between. CDR3 residues: CASSGLPGEKLFF. The CDR3 bases are TGTGCCAGCAGCGGCCTACCGGGAGAAAAACTGTTTTTT.

The chain has TRBV9 and TRBJ1-3; D may be TRBD1 (6 bases). Germline V gives CDR1 SGDLS, CDR2 YYNGEE. V was pared by 3 bases and J by 0 bases, with 13 bases between. The CDR3 totals 16 residues. The CDR3 is CASSERGGPSGNTIYF. CDR3 nucleotides: TGTGCCAGCAGCGAGCGAGGGGGACCCTCTGGAAACACCATATATTTT. Based on the CDR3 plus reference TRBV9 and TRBJ1-3, the full variable domain is DSGVTQTPKHLITATGQRVTLRCSPRSGDLSVYWYQQSLDQGLQFLIQYYNGEERAKGNILERFSAQQFPDLHSELNLSSLELGDSALYFCASSERGGPSGNTIYFGEGSWLTVV.

This clonotype was seen more than once but under ten times. The rearrangement uses TRBV28 and TRBJ1-3; 9 bases are a match to TRBD1. The CDR3 has 17 amino acids. Germline loops: CDR1 MDHEN, CDR2 SYDVKM. V was pared by 5 bases and J by 0 bases, with 8 bases of the junction left unmatched. CDR3: CASSSWDRATSGNTIYF. The CDR3 nucleotides read TGTGCCAGCAGTAGTTGGGACAGGGCCACCTCTGGAAACACCATATATTTT.

This clonotype appeared a few times. This chain uses TRBV6-5 with TRBJ1-1, with D maybe TRBD1 (5 bases). CDR3 length: 13 amino acids. The germline V and J ends were trimmed by 4 bases and 8 bases, with 14 bases remaining between them. The germline CDR1 and CDR2 sequences are MNHEY and SVGAGI. The CDR3 region has the DNA TGTGCCAGCAGTTGGGGCAGACGGCCCGAAGCTTTCTTT. Protein product: CASSWGRRPEAFF.